This TCR beta chain was captured in a study of blood T cell repertoires in COVID-19. Study details: In each case, the material was cDNA or gDNA derived from T cells, B-cell-depleted T cells, or PBMCs.

This CDR3 has 15 amino acids. Germline V gene data show CDR1 as LNHDA and CDR2 as SQIVND (reference sequence). Trimming removed 3 bases from V and 2 bases from J, with 14 bases in between. In the original workflow: Amplification of reference gene primers was used by the study to estimate nucleated cell counts. The assay was immunoSEQ multiplex PCR, and TCRdb's table has in-frame clones only and misses some. From that table come the V and J calls and clone size; the DNA was used to work out D and trimming. This sample carries about 230,000 clones, approximately 90% of them seen once, and the ten largest clones take more than 10%.

Sequencing was performed on peripheral blood. The source of this sequence is a woman aged 18-29 years who had recovered from COVID-19. The chain uses TRBV19 and TRBJ2-7; TRBD1 is a possible D gene (6 bases). The CDR3 sequence is CASSIETGLTYEQYF. In nucleotides, the CDR3 is TGTGCCAGTAGTATCGAGACAGGCCTCACCTACGAGCAGTACTTC.